This passage covers 21 T cell receptor beta chains from one sample sequenced in a study of blood T cell repertoires in COVID-19. Produced via immunoSEQ multiplex PCR; TCRdb's table is partial and in-frame only. The profile covers 200,000 or so clones, with about 88% appearing a single time and about 18% taken by the ten largest. The sequenced material came from peripheral blood. The receptors shown here come from a man aged 50 to 60 with COVID-19, enrolled during active disease.

The rearrangement links TRBV7-3 to TRBJ2-3, with 8 bases matching TRBD2. Germline-derived CDR1 and CDR2 are SGHTA and FQGTGA. J gave up 3 bases and V 4 bases, and 6 bases lay outside the gene matches. The CDR3 consists of 15 residues. CDR3 in amino acids: CASSSAGAPTDTQYF. For the CDR3, the DNA is TGTGCCAGCAGCTCAGCGGGGGCCCCGACAGATACGCAGTATTTT.

The chain couples TRBV7-9 to TRBJ2-3; TRBD2 aligns across 11 bases. This CDR3 has 16 amino acids. CDR1 and CDR2 (germline): SEHNR, FQNEAQ (reference sequence). J was trimmed by 3 bases and V by 5 bases; bases with no gene match: 7. As DNA, the CDR3 is TGTGCCAGCAGCCCCAGAAGACTAGCGGGGACAGATACGCAGTATTTT. Its protein is CASSPRRLAGTDTQYF.

The rearrangement uses TRBV27 and TRBJ1-4, with no clear D. Germline V gene lookup returns CDR1 MNHEY and CDR2 SMNVEV (reference sequence). The length of the CDR3 is 16 residues. V lost 5 bases to trimming and J lost 5 bases, with 18 bases between them. Here the CDR3 DNA reads TGTGCCAGCAGTCCCCGCGGCGCGACCCGGAATGAAAAACTGTTTTTT. The encoded protein is CASSPRGATRNEKLFF.

The J gene is TRBJ2-3, the V gene TRBV5-5, with D possibly being TRBD2 (5 bases). V was clipped by 0 bases and J by 0 bases, with 14 bases between them. CDR1 is SGHKS, CDR2 YYEKEE, per germline (reference sequence). The CDR3 is 17 residues long. The DNA for the CDR3 is TGTGCCAGCAGCTTGGTGGGTCTAGCAACTAGCACAGATACGCAGTATTTT. Its translation is CASSLVGLATSTDTQYF.

The rearrangement joins TRBV5-1 to TRBJ2-5, with TRBD1 matching 8 bases. V shed 5 bases and J 0 bases; nucleotides not matched to a gene: 12. This CDR3 spans 17 amino acids. Germline CDR1 SGHRS, CDR2 YFSETQ. DNA for the CDR3: TGCGCCAGCAGTTCTGGACAGGGTGATTGGTACCAAGAGACCCAGTACTTC. Translating gives CASSSGQGDWYQETQYF. Using reference TRBV5-1 and TRBJ2-5 for the parts outside the CDR3, the full variable domain is KAGVTQTPRYLIKTRGQQVTLSCSPISGHRSVSWYQQTPGQGLQFLFEYFSETQRNKGNFPGRFSGRQFSNSRSEMNVSTLELGDSALYLCASSSGQGDWYQETQYFGPGTRLLVL.

The J gene is TRBJ2-2, the V gene TRBV3-1 (or the pseudogene TRBV3-2), with a possible D match to TRBD2 (6 bases). V was pared by 4 bases and J by 7 bases, with 16 bases between. Germline V gene lookup returns CDR1 LGHDT and CDR2 YNNKEL (reference sequence). This CDR3 spans 15 amino acids. The CDR3: CASSRRGGEIGELFF. For the CDR3, the DNA is TGTGCCAGCAGCCGCCGGGGCGGGGAAATCGGGGAGCTGTTTTTT.

This clone was detected only once. The rearrangement uses TRBV11-2 and TRBJ2-3; 12 bases fit TRBD2. This CDR3 has 17 residues. J gave up 4 bases and V 1 base, and 6 bases lay outside the gene matches. Germline V lookup: CDR1 SGHAT, CDR2 FQNNGV. CDR3: CASSLGASGGASDTQYF. Written as DNA, the CDR3 is TGTGCCAGCAGCTTAGGGGCTAGCGGGGGGGCCTCAGATACGCAGTATTTT.

This clone came up a few times. The chain recombines TRBV7-3 with TRBJ2-5; 9 bases map to TRBD2. The CDR3 runs to 14 residues. The junction had 3 bases not matched to a gene; V was cut back by 5 bases and J by 2 bases. Germline CDR1 reads SGHTA; CDR2 reads FQGTGA. For the CDR3, the DNA is TGTGCCAGCAGCCCTAGCGGGGCTCAAGAGACCCAGTACTTC. Its translation is CASSPSGAQETQYF.

The rearrangement joins TRBV3-1 (or the pseudogene TRBV3-2) to TRBJ1-1; D unresolved. This CDR3 is built from 14 residues. CDR1 LGHDT and CDR2 YNNKEL come from the germline V gene (reference sequence). Trimming removed 0 bases from V and 8 bases from J, with 13 bases in between. The CDR3 sequence is CASSQELERREAFF. CDR3 coding DNA: TGTGCCAGCAGCCAAGAACTGGAGAGAAGGGAAGCTTTCTTT.

This rearrangement joins TRBV7-2 to TRBJ1-5, with 7 nucleotides matching TRBD1. The CDR3 loop spans 14 amino acids. After removal of 5 bases from V and 5 bases from J, the junction contained 6 bases not matched to a gene. CDR1 is SGHTA, CDR2 FQGNSA, per germline. The CDR3 is CASSQGGPDQPQHF. The CDR3, as DNA: TGTGCCAGCAGCCAGGGGGGCCCGGATCAGCCCCAGCATTTT.

The V and J genes are TRBV11-2 and TRBJ2-5; D is perhaps TRBD1 (5 bases). CDR1 is SGHAT, CDR2 FQNNGV, per germline. The CDR3 covers 12 residues. Trimming removed 7 bases from V and 4 bases from J, with 10 bases in between. The CDR3 DNA reads TGTGCCAGCACCACAAGGGGAGAGACCCAGTACTTC. Protein product: CASTTRGETQYF.

The rearrangement links TRBV29-1 to TRBJ2-1, with TRBD1 matching 10 bases. CDR1 and CDR2 (germline): SQVTM, ANQGSEA. J lost 7 bases, V lost 6 bases, and 9 bases had no gene match. CDR3 length equals 14 residues. In nucleotides, the CDR3 is TGCAGCGTGGCCGGGACAGGGGCGTCTAATGAGCAGTTCTTC. Its protein product is CSVAGTGASNEQFF.

The chain couples TRBV19 to TRBJ1-1; D not resolved. Deletions cut 6 bases from V and 0 bases from J, with 11 bases between. Germline V gives CDR1 LNHDA, CDR2 SQIVND (reference sequence). The CDR3 loop spans 14 amino acids. CDR3 bases: TGTGCCAGTAGGCCGACGGAGATGAACACTGAAGCTTTCTTT. Its protein is CASRPTEMNTEAFF.

The chain is built from TRBV5-1 and TRBJ2-7, with 11 bases aligning to TRBD2. V was pared by 8 bases and J by 3 bases, with 16 bases of the junction left unmatched. The CDR3 is 17 amino acids. Germline CDR1 is SGHRS and CDR2 is YFSETQ. CDR3 sequence reads: CASRPRPTSGIIYEQYF. In nucleotides, the CDR3 is TGCGCCAGTCGCCCTCGACCGACTAGCGGGATTATCTACGAGCAGTACTTC.

This sequence joins TRBV6-5 and TRBJ1-1; 10 bases line up with TRBD1. V shed 7 bases and J 6 bases; nucleotides not matched to a gene: 8. This CDR3 contains 14 residues. CDR1 and CDR2 (germline): MNHEY, SVGAGI. CDR3 coding DNA: TGTGCCAGCACCCGCGGGACAGGGGCTTCTGAAGCTTTCTTT. As protein: CASTRGTGASEAFF.

This rearrangement joins TRBV11-2 to TRBJ2-1; the match to TRBD2 covers 8 bases. This CDR3 is built from 14 residues. Germline CDR1 is SGHAT and CDR2 is FQNNGV. Trimming took 4 bases from V and 7 from J; bases not matched to a gene: 6. CDR3 bases: TGTGCCAGCAGCTCTAGACTAGCGATGAATGAGCAGTTCTTC. Translated: CASSSRLAMNEQFF.

The chain is built from TRBV4-1 and TRBJ2-7; maybe TRBD1 (6 bases). CDR1 is MGHRA, CDR2 YSYEKL, per germline. This CDR3 region has 17 residues. Trimming took 1 base from V and 5 from J, leaving 21 bases between them. CDR3 nucleotides: TGCGCCAGCAGCCAAGCATCGACAGGACGGTTATGGGACGAGCAGTACTTC. This translates into CASSQASTGRLWDEQYF.

The rearrangement uses TRBV5-1 and TRBJ2-1; D may be TRBD1 (6 bases). Germline V gene sequence: CDR1 SGHRS, CDR2 YFSETQ. This CDR3 contains 14 residues. With 6 bases removed from V and 9 bases from J, the gap between germline ends came to 19 bases. CDR3 residues: CASTQGAPTIEQFF. Written as DNA, the CDR3 is TGCGCCAGCACACAGGGAGCCCCTACAATTGAGCAGTTCTTC.

The chain has TRBV15 and TRBJ2-2, with 11 bases aligning to TRBD2. The trim removed 2 bases at V and 8 bases at J, leaving 7 bases unmatched. This CDR3 is 16 amino acids long. Looked up from germline, CDR1 is LNHNV and CDR2 is YYDKDF (reference sequence). For the CDR3, the DNA is TGTGCCACCAGCAGATCGGCTAGCGGGGGGAGTGGGGAGCTGTTTTTT. It translates to CATSRSASGGSGELFF.

J is TRBJ2-7 and V is TRBV20-1; 9 nucleotides align to TRBD1. The CDR3 totals 13 residues. V dropped 3 bases and J dropped 6; count of bases not matched to a gene: 6. CDR1 is DFQATT, CDR2 SNEGSKA, per germline (reference sequence). For the CDR3, the DNA is TGCAGTGCTAGTTCCGGACAGGGGTTCGAGCAGTACTTC. It is translated as CSASSGQGFEQYF.

The CDR3 DNA is TGTGCCAGCAGTCTTGCGGGGACAGTGATTTCCGGGGAGCTGTTTTTT. Residues: CASSLAGTVISGELFF. The chain uses TRBV25-1 and TRBJ2-2, with a possible D match to TRBD1 (7 bases). Germline CDR1 reads MGHDK; CDR2 reads SYGVNS. This CDR3 has 16 amino acids. The V end was cut by 5 bases, the J end by 6 bases, with 19 bases between.